The 19 T cell receptor beta chains below all came from one sample that was sequenced in a study of radiotherapy plus CTLA-4 blockade in lung cancer. Profiled with immunoSEQ multiplex PCR; TCRdb holds only in-frame clones, not every one. Altogether some 90,000 clones are present, around 83% being singletons, with the ten largest covering 0.82%. The sample consisted of peripheral blood, taken from a patient treated with radiotherapy plus ipilimumab. The receptors originated from a human donor with non-small cell lung cancer who had stable disease on radiotherapy plus ipilimumab.

This chain connects TRBV7-6 to TRBJ2-3; TRBD2 might be the D (6 bases). Trimming left V 6 bases short and J 3 bases short, with 16 bases between. Germline CDR1 is SGHVS and CDR2 is FNYEAQ. The CDR3 sequence is 15 residues long. CDR3 in DNA: TGTGCCAGCAGTTCCGGACGGGACTGGACAGATACGCAGTATTTT. Protein sequence: CASSSGRDWTDTQYF.

About this clone itself: Mismatch with germline at one junction end may stem from a read error. The V gene is TRBV7-7, the J gene TRBJ2-7; TRBD2 agrees at 11 bases. CDR3 size: 15 residues. CDR1 and CDR2 from the germline V gene are SSHAT and FNYEAQ (reference sequence). This CDR3 reads CASSQGTSGGYEQYF. As DNA, the CDR3 is TGTGCTAGCAGCCAGGGGACTAGCGGTGGTTACGAGCAGTACTTC.

The gene calls are TRBV19 and TRBJ2-7, with unresolved D. The CDR3 extends over 13 amino acids. The germline CDR1 and CDR2 sequences are LNHDA and SQIVND (reference sequence). Trimming took 2 bases from V and 3 from J, leaving 8 bases between them. The CDR3 DNA follows: TGTGCCAGTAGTATACTTTCTAGCTACGAGCAGTACTTC. Protein: CASSILSSYEQYF. The entire variable domain, with the rest obtained from reference TRBV19 and TRBJ2-7, is as follows: DGGITQSPKYLFRKEGQNVTLSCEQNLNHDAMYWYRQDPGQGLRLIYYSQIVNDFQKGDIAEGYSVSREKKESFPLTVTSAQKNPTAFYLCASSILSSYEQYFGPGTRLTVT.

This chain connects TRBV6-1 to TRBJ2-7; the D gene is possibly TRBD2 (5 bases). The CDR3 consists of 12 residues. V dropped 3 bases and J dropped 5 bases, with 8 bases sitting between them. The germline V gene has CDR1 MNHNS and CDR2 SASEGT. The CDR3 nucleotides are TGTGCCAGCAGTGATGTGGGAGACGAGCAGTACTTC. It specifies CASSDVGDEQYF.

The chain carries TRBV7-2 and TRBJ1-3; no clear D gene. Trimming removed 5 bases at V and 7 bases at J, with 12 bases between. Looked up from germline, CDR1 is SGHTA and CDR2 is FQGNSA. The CDR3 has 13 amino acids. The CDR3 nucleotides read TGTGCCAGCAGCACCTCTAATGCTAACACCATATATTTT. This gives the protein CASSTSNANTIYF.

This chain connects TRBV28 to TRBJ1-5; 8 nucleotides agree with TRBD1. This CDR3 has 12 residues. V lost 5 bases, J lost 7 bases, and 1 base stayed unmatched. Germline assignment: CDR1 MDHEN and CDR2 SYDVKM. DNA of the CDR3: TGTGCCAGCAGTAACAGGGGGCAGCCCCAGCATTTT. Its protein is CASSNRGQPQHF. Drawing the rest from reference TRBV28 and TRBJ1-5, the complete variable domain is DVKVTQSSRYLVKRTGEKVFLECVQDMDHENMFWYRQDPGLGLRLIYFSYDVKMKEKGDIPEGYSVSREKKERFSLILESASTNQTSMYLCASSNRGQPQHFGDGTRLSIL.

V usage is TRBV7-3 and J usage is TRBJ2-7; TRBD1 aligns across 8 bases. J was trimmed by 6 bases and V by 5 bases; bases with no gene match: 9. The CDR3 has 14 residues. The germline V gene encodes CDR1 SGHTA and CDR2 FQGTGA. The CDR3 region is CASSLVGRGPEQYF. The CDR3, as DNA: TGTGCCAGCAGCCTTGTGGGCAGGGGGCCCGAGCAGTACTTC.

The chain joins TRBV28 to TRBJ1-1; D remains ambiguous. CDR3 length equals 11 residues. V was shortened by 9 bases and J by 5 bases, with 10 bases between the two germline ends. CDR1 MDHEN and CDR2 SYDVKM come from the germline V gene. In DNA form, the CDR3 reads TGTGCCAGTCTAAGGTGGACTGAAGCTTTCTTT. Its protein is CASLRWTEAFF.

The gene calls are TRBV29-1 and TRBJ1-4, with D hard to call. The CDR3 loop spans 11 amino acids. The V and J ends lost 4 bases and 6 bases respectively, with 6 bases between them. Germline CDR1 is SQVTM and CDR2 is ANQGSEA. The CDR3 DNA reads TGCAGCGTTGCGTTCGATGAAAAACTGTTTTTT. Amino acid sequence: CSVAFDEKLFF.

The chain is built from TRBV19 and TRBJ2-1; 9 bases fit TRBD1. CDR3 length: 13 residues. V shed 6 bases, J shed 10 bases, and the junction held 7 bases outside the gene matches. In germline, CDR1 is LNHDA, CDR2 SQIVND (reference sequence). The CDR3: CASSRDRAGEQFF. The CDR3 DNA follows: TGTGCCAGTAGCAGGGACAGGGCAGGGGAGCAGTTCTTC.

This chain connects TRBV19 to TRBJ1-5; D is undetermined. Germline V CDR1 and CDR2: LNHDA, SQIVND (reference sequence). The CDR3 consists of 14 residues. The V and J ends lost 6 bases and 0 bases respectively, with 9 bases between them. The CDR3 here is CASRRDYSNQPQHF. The CDR3 bases are TGTGCCAGTAGGAGGGATTATAGCAATCAGCCCCAGCATTTT.

V gene TRBV7-9 combines with J gene TRBJ1-2; 9 bases agree with TRBD1. CDR1 is SEHNR, CDR2 FQNEAQ, per germline (reference sequence). Trimming took 4 bases from V and 5 from J; bases not matched to a gene: 8. The CDR3 has 15 amino acids. Here the CDR3 reads CASSWWDRELYGYTF. The CDR3 DNA sequence: TGTGCCAGCAGCTGGTGGGACAGGGAACTATATGGCTACACCTTC.

The chain uses TRBV19 and TRBJ1-3; maybe TRBD1 (6 bases). Per germline, CDR1 LNHDA and CDR2 SQIVND (reference sequence). The ends were cut back, 6 bases at V and 1 base at J, with 16 bases in the middle. This CDR3 is 16 amino acids long. In DNA, the CDR3 is TGTGCCAGTAGCAACTCAGGGGTCTGGTCTGGAAACACCATATATTTT. Protein product: CASSNSGVWSGNTIYF.

The chain links TRBV4-1 to TRBJ1-1; D is possibly TRBD1 (5 bases). CDR1 is MGHRA and CDR2 is YSYEKL in the germline V gene. This CDR3 is built from 14 residues. Trimming took off 1 base at V and 4 bases at J, with 10 bases between the two ends. CDR3 sequence reads: CASSQVQGTTEAFF. In nucleotides, the CDR3 is TGCGCCAGCAGCCAAGTTCAGGGAACCACTGAAGCTTTCTTT.

The chain combines TRBV7-7 with TRBJ2-3, with no clear D. CDR1 is SSHAT and CDR2 is FNYEAQ in the germline V gene (reference sequence). Trimming stripped 3 bases from V and 5 bases from J, with 9 bases between. The CDR3 covers 13 residues. The CDR3 region is CASSFGEGDTQYF. In DNA, the CDR3 is TGTGCCAGCAGCTTCGGTGAAGGAGATACGCAGTATTTT.

This chain connects TRBV28 to TRBJ2-1, with 8 positions matching TRBD2. CDR3 length: 16 residues. CDR1 and CDR2 from the germline V gene are MDHEN and SYDVKM. Trimming cost V 4 bases and J 1 base; bases outside gene matches: 6. The chain's CDR3 is CASSSTGTRSYNEQFF. The CDR3 DNA is TGTGCCAGCAGTTCAACCGGGACTAGATCCTACAATGAGCAGTTCTTC.

Here the CDR3 DNA reads TGTGCCAGCAGCGTCCAAGACAGCAACACTGAAGCTTTCTTT. It specifies CASSVQDSNTEAFF. This chain joins TRBV9 and TRBJ1-1, with D maybe TRBD1 (5 bases). This CDR3 spans 14 amino acids. V was clipped by 2 bases and J by 2 bases, with 10 bases between them. Germline lookup yields CDR1 SGDLS and CDR2 YYNGEE. Looking up the rest from reference TRBV9 and TRBJ1-1 gives the full variable domain: DSGVTQTPKHLITATGQRVTLRCSPRSGDLSVYWYQQSLDQGLQFLIQYYNGEERAKGNILERFSAQQFPDLHSELNLSSLELGDSALYFCASSVQDSNTEAFFGQGTRLTVV.

The rearrangement uses TRBV25-1 and TRBJ1-1, with D possibly TRBD1 on 5 matching bases. Per germline, CDR1 MGHDK and CDR2 SYGVNS. This CDR3 contains 15 residues. Trimming left V 3 bases short and J 1 base short, with 12 bases between. The CDR3 loop reads CASSDVGTANTEAFF. The DNA of the CDR3 is TGTGCCAGCAGTGACGTAGGGACGGCGAACACTGAAGCTTTCTTT.

V is TRBV15 and J is TRBJ2-1, with no clear D. There are 13 residues in the CDR3. Trimming removed 0 bases from V and 5 bases from J, with 5 bases in between. The germline gives CDR1 LNHNV, CDR2 YYDKDF (reference sequence). CDR3 sequence (DNA): TGTGCCACCAGCAGAGATCTAAACAATGAGCAGTTCTTC. Its translation: CATSRDLNNEQFF.